Given below is one TCR beta chain in context. Antigen specificity is unknown. These data belong to a study of blood T cells in healthy people across ages. Alongside a J-beta primer mix, a sample-barcoded 5' primer served in a second PCR lasting about 6 to 11 cycles. MiXCR, run by TCRdb on the 5' RACE reads, gives a single entry per CDR3 protein. Among 800,000 to 950,000 distinct CDR3 sequences, around 29% were seen once, and the ten largest hold about 10%. This CDR3 has 14 residues. Germline lookup yields CDR1 MGHRA and CDR2 YSYEKL. Trimming cost V 1 base and J 4 bases, with 11 bases left between them. Study conclusions and caveats: Unsorted PBMCs blocked a conclusive comparison of naive and antigen-experienced cells.

These sequences were also reported in another study, on T cells of mothers and their children.

This chain joins TRBV4-1 and TRBJ2-7; no clear D. Sequenced: blood. This clonotype was obtained from a woman in her forties in good health. The CDR3 nucleotides read TGCGCCAGCAGCCAAGTGGTTTGGGGTTACGAGCAGTACTTC. Protein: CASSQVVWGYEQYF.